These 18 T cell receptor beta chains were all obtained from the same sample, sequenced in a study of low-dose radiotherapy and immunotherapy resistance in tumors. The time point was: before trial treatment. Covering alpha and beta chains, TRAV- and TRBV-specific primers were used for the first-strand cDNA. With a V-primer adapter and a constant-region primer, TCRs were amplified for approximately 20 PCR cycles. TCRdb re-called the reads with MiXCR, one entry per CDR3 protein. The sample yields around 69,000 distinct CDR3 sequences, roughly 30% seen once. This specimen was PBMCs, taken before treatment. The source of these receptors is a female donor with ovarian cancer.

The chain is built from TRBV28 and TRBJ1-1, with 9 bases identical to TRBD1. J gave up 1 base and V 4 bases, and 4 bases lay outside the gene matches. The length of the CDR3 is 15 residues. CDR1 and CDR2 from the germline V gene are MDHEN and SYDVKM. The CDR3 region is CASSSYRGQNTEAFF. Here the CDR3 DNA reads TGTGCCAGCAGTTCATACAGGGGGCAGAACACTGAAGCTTTCTTT. The full variable domain, rest sourced from reference TRBV28 and TRBJ1-1, is DVKVTQSSRYLVKRTGEKVFLECVQDMDHENMFWYRQDPGLGLRLIYFSYDVKMKEKGDIPEGYSVSREKKERFSLILESASTNQTSMYLCASSSYRGQNTEAFFGQGTRLTVV.

With regard to this clonotype: This probably arose from a read error, given a far larger clone one base away. V usage is TRBV27 and J usage is TRBJ2-3, with 9 bases that match TRBD2. The CDR3 extends over 13 amino acids. Germline V CDR1 and CDR2: MNHEY, SMNVEV (reference sequence). The CDR3 loop is CATSEFGLASQYF. Here the CDR3 DNA reads TGTGCCACCAGTGAGTTCGGACTAGCGTCGCAGTATTTT.

This clonotype is termed medium-sized. V usage is TRBV5-6 and J usage is TRBJ1-5; D ambiguous. This CDR3 spans 16 amino acids. V shed 2 bases and J shed 7 bases, with 19 bases lying between them. Germline assignment: CDR1 SGHDT and CDR2 YYEEEE. CDR3 in amino acids: CASSFRGGGPDQPQHF. The CDR3, as DNA: TGTGCCAGCAGCTTCCGCGGAGGAGGGCCCGACCAGCCCCAGCATTTT.

The chain employs TRBV6-1 and TRBJ2-1; D remains ambiguous. This CDR3 is 17 amino acids long. Germline CDR1 MNHNS, CDR2 SASEGT. V was trimmed by 1 base and J by 6 bases, leaving 19 bases between them. The CDR3, as DNA: TGTGCCAGCAGTGAAGGCCCCGGACGGGTTCACTGCAATGAGCAGTTCTTC. Translating gives CASSEGPGRVHCNEQFF.

This clonotype was seen repeatedly, ten times or more. V usage is TRBV6-2 or TRBV6-3 and J usage is TRBJ2-4, with D perhaps assigned TRBD1 or TRBD2 (5 bases each). CDR3 size: 16 residues. Germline-derived CDR1 and CDR2 are MNHEY and SVGEGT. The V and J ends lost 0 bases and 5 bases respectively, with 14 bases between them. In DNA, the CDR3 is TGTGCCAGCAGTTACTCGAGTAGAGGGGCACAAAACATTCAGTACTTC. It translates to CASSYSSRGAQNIQYF.

This clonotype was seen only a few times. The chain is built from TRBV29-1 and TRBJ2-1, with D perhaps TRBD2 (6 bases). Germline loops: CDR1 SQVTM, CDR2 ANQGSEA. The germline V and J ends were trimmed by 7 bases and 2 bases, with 15 bases remaining between them. The CDR3 is 14 residues long. The CDR3 nucleotides read TGCAGCGGGTCTGCTAGCGTCGCCTACAATGAGCAGTTCTTC. Residues: CSGSASVAYNEQFF.

In this sample, this clonotype turned up many times. The chain joins TRBV28 to TRBJ1-5; TRBD1 matches 7 bases. CDR1 is MDHEN, CDR2 SYDVKM, per germline. After removal of 6 bases from V and 7 bases from J, the junction contained 9 bases not matched to a gene. This CDR3 is 14 amino acids long. The DNA of the CDR3 is TGTGCCAGCAGACCGACAGGGTTGGGGCAGCCCCAGCATTTT. Protein sequence: CASRPTGLGQPQHF.

This clonotype has a count of ten or more. The chain links TRBV18 to TRBJ1-4; D unresolved. The CDR3 covers 16 residues. V was clipped by 5 bases and J by 0 bases, with 13 bases between them. The germline gives CDR1 KGHSH, CDR2 LQKENI. This CDR3 is CASSTSTVATNEKLFF. CDR3 bases: TGTGCCAGCTCAACCTCTACAGTTGCAACTAATGAAAAACTGTTTTTT.

The gene calls are TRBV2 and TRBJ1-5, with unresolved D. V lost 6 bases, J lost 6 bases, and 15 bases lay in between. CDR3 length equals 14 residues. The germline gives CDR1 SNHLY, CDR2 FYNNEI. CDR3 nucleotides: TGTGCCAGCAGCGCAACTATAATAGGTCAGCCCCAGCATTTT. Amino acids: CASSATIIGQPQHF.

On this clonotype: A far larger clone is a single base away, which makes a read error likely. The chain joins TRBV20-1 to TRBJ2-7; TRBD2 is a possible D gene (5 bases). This CDR3 contains 13 residues. V was cut by 5 bases and J by 7 bases, with 18 bases left in between. CDR1 is DFQATT, CDR2 SNEGSKA, per germline (reference sequence). CDR3 sequence (DNA): TGCAGTGCTGGCGGGCACCACTACAATGAGCAGTACTTC. Translation gives CSAGGHHYNEQYF.

At least ten counts were recorded for this clonotype. The chain employs TRBV28 and TRBJ2-3; TRBD2 matches at 8 bases. Unmatched junction bases numbered 8, after V lost 5 bases and J lost 1 base. The germline CDR1 and CDR2 sequences are MDHEN and SYDVKM. The CDR3 contains 16 residues. DNA for the CDR3: TGTGCCAGCAGTCCCCGATTAGCGGGGCGCACAGATACGCAGTATTTT. Translating it yields CASSPRLAGRTDTQYF.

By sample fraction, this clonotype is medium-sized. This rearrangement joins TRBV5-6 to TRBJ2-7, with D uncertain. This CDR3 is 14 amino acids long. The V end was cut by 4 bases, the J end by 2 bases, with 13 bases between. Germline V lookup: CDR1 SGHDT, CDR2 YYEEEE. CDR3 loop: CASSETSEPYEQYF. CDR3 coding DNA: TGTGCCAGCAGCGAAACCAGTGAACCCTACGAGCAGTACTTC.

About this clonotype: This likely reflects a read error, since a far larger clone is one base away. J is TRBJ2-7 and V is TRBV11-2; D remains unclear. Germline V gene data show CDR1 as SGHAT and CDR2 as FQNNGV. This CDR3 has 13 residues. Trimming removed 0 bases at V and 7 bases at J, with 10 bases between. In DNA, the CDR3 is TGTGCCAGCAGCTTAGACGTAAGCAATGAGCAGTACTTC. This encodes CASSLDVSNEQYF.

Only a few counts were recorded for this clonotype. The genes are TRBV5-1 and TRBJ2-6; 7 nucleotides line up with TRBD1. Germline loops: CDR1 SGHRS, CDR2 YFSETQ. With V trimmed by 5 bases and J by 3 bases, 5 bases remained unmatched. This CDR3 has 15 amino acids. The CDR3 is CASRLTGFGANVLTF. In DNA, the CDR3 is TGCGCCAGCAGACTGACAGGGTTTGGGGCCAACGTCCTGACTTTC.

The chain combines TRBV6-1 with TRBJ2-1, with D perhaps given as TRBD1 or TRBD2 (5 bases each). Between the trimmed V and J ends, which lost 6 bases and 5 bases, there was a span of 11 bases. Germline V lookup: CDR1 MNHNS, CDR2 SASEGT. This CDR3 is built from 13 residues. CDR3 sequence: CASSLRGDNEQFF. The CDR3 DNA follows: TGTGCCAGCAGCCTAAGAGGGGACAATGAGCAGTTCTTC.

This clonotype was counted at least ten times. The chain employs TRBV30 and TRBJ1-1, with D unclear. Trimming removed 0 bases from V and 0 bases from J, with 17 bases in between. Germline CDR1 GTSNPN, CDR2 SVGIG (reference sequence). The CDR3 spans 17 residues. The DNA for the CDR3 is TGTGCCTGGAGTGTATCCGGACGGTTTACCTTGAACACTGAAGCTTTCTTT. It translates to CAWSVSGRFTLNTEAFF.

This clonotype has at least ten counts. This CDR3 reads CASSSLGERGGNSYNEQFF. CDR3 nucleotide sequence: TGCGCCAGCAGCTCCCTCGGCGAGCGGGGGGGAAACTCCTACAATGAGCAGTTCTTC. The chain joins TRBV5-1 to TRBJ2-1, with 10 bases fitting TRBD2. This CDR3 is built from 19 residues. Germline CDR1 SGHRS, CDR2 YFSETQ. Losses at the gene ends were 3 bases for V and 0 bases for J; bases not matched to a gene: 12.

This clonotype has a count of ten or more. This chain uses TRBV4-3 with TRBJ2-3, with no clear D. The CDR3 has 15 residues. V lost 1 base and J lost 2, with 10 bases in between. Germline lookup yields CDR1 LGHNA and CDR2 YSLEER. CDR3 sequence (DNA): TGCGCCAGCAGCCAAGGGGCGGACGACACAGATACGCAGTATTTT. Translating gives CASSQGADDTDTQYF.